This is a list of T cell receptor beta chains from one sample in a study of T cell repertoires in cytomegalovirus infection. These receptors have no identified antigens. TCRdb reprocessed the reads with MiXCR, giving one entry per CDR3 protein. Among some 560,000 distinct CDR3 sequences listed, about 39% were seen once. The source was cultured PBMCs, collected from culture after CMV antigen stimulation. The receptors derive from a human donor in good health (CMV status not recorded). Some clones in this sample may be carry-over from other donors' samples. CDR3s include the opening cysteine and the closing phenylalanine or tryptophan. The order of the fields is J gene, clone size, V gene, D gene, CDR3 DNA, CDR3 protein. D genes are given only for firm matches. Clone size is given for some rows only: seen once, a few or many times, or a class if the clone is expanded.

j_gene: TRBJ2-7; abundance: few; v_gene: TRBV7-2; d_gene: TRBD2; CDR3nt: TGTGCCAGCAGCTCAGCCGGGACTAGCTCCTACGAGCAGTACTTC; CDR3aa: CASSSAGTSSYEQYF
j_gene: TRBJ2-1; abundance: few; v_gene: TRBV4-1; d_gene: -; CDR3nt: TGCGCCAGCAGCCTCATCCGGGACCGAGGCTACAATGAGCAGTTCTTC; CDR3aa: CASSLIRDRGYNEQFF
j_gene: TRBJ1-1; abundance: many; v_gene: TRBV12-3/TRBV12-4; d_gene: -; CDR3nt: TGTGCCAGCAGTTTAGGACAGACGGCGAGGGTTTTCTTT; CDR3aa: CASSLGQTARVFF
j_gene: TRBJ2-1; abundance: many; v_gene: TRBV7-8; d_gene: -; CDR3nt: TGTGCCAGCAGCTTATCCCCCCGCGGGGGCCAGAAAAGGTCCTCCTACAATGAGCAGTTCTTC; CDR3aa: CASSLSPRGGQKRSSYNEQFF
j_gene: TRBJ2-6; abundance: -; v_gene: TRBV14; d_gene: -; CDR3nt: TGTGCCAGCAGCCAACCGATGGGGGGGGCCAACGTCCTGACTTTC; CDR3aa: CASSQPMGGANVLTF
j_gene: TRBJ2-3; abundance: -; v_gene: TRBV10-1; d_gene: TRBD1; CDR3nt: TGCGCCAGCAGTGGGGGGACAGGGGTAGATACGCAGTATTTT; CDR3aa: CASSGGTGVDTQYF
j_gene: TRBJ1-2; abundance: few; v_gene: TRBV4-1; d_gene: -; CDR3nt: TGCGCCAGCAGCCAAGAAGGGTCCCAGCTTCCCGTGGGGTATGGCTACACCTTC; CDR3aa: CASSQEGSQLPVGYGYTF
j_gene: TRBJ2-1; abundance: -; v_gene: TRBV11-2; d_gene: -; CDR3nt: TGTGCCAGCAGCTCCCGGGTGGCAAGTCGGTTCTTC; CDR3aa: CASSSRVASRFF
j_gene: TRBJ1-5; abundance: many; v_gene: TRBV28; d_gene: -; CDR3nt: TGTGCCAGCAGAACAGGATCATTGAATCAGCCCCAGCATTTT; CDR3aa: CASRTGSLNQPQHF
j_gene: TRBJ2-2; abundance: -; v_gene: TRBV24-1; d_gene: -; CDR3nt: TGTGCCACCAGTGATAAATGGAACGGGGAGCTGTTTTTT; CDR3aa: CATSDKWNGELFF
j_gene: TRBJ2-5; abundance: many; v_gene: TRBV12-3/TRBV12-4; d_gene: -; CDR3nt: TGTGCCAGCAGTTTTCTAGAGACCCAGTACTTC; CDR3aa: CASSFLETQYF
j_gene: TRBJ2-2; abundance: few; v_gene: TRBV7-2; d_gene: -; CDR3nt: TGTGCCAGCAGCTCCCTTGGCGGTCCCGGGGAGCTGTTTTTT; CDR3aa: CASSSLGGPGELFF
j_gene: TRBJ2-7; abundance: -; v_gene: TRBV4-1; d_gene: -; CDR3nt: TGCGCCAGCAGCCAAGACCGGGACATAGCCTACGAGCAGTACTTC; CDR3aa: CASSQDRDIAYEQYF
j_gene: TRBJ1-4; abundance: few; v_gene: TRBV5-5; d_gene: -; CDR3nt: TGTGCCAGCAGCCTCGGCCCATTTGGAGGGTATGAAAAACTGTTTTTT; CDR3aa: CASSLGPFGGYEKLFF
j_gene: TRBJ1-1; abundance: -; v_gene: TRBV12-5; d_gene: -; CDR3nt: TGTGCTAGTGGTTTGCGGACGGAGAACACTGAAGCTTTCTTT; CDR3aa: CASGLRTENTEAFF
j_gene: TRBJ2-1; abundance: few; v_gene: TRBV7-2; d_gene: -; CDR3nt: TGTGCCAGCAGCTTCGACAGTGGGCCGTATGAGCAGTTCTTC; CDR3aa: CASSFDSGPYEQFF
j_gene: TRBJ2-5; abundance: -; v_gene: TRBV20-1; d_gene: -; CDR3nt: TGCAGTGCTAGGGTTTCCCAAGAGACCCAGTACTTC; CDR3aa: CSARVSQETQYF
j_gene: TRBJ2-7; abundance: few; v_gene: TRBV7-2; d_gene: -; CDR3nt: TGTGCCTCTGGGGACCGGTCCTACGAGCAGTACTTC; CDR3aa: CASGDRSYEQYF
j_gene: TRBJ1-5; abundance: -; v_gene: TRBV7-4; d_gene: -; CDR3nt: TGTGCCAGCAGCTTTCGGGCCCGTAGGGGGGTCTGCTATAGCAATCAGCCCCAGCATTTT; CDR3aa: CASSFRARRGVCYSNQPQHF
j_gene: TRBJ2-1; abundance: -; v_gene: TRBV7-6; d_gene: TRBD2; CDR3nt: TGTGCCAGCAGCTCCTTGGTGGGACTAGCGGGAGGGGGGTCCTACAATGAGCAGTTCTTC; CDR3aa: CASSSLVGLAGGGSYNEQFF
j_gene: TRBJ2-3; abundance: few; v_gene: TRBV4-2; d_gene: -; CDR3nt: TGTGCCAGCAGCCAAGGCGAGACGGGACGCACAGATACGCAGTATTTT; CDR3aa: CASSQGETGRTDTQYF
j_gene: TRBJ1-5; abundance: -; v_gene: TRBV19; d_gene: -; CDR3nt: TGTGCCAGCGGGCATTATATTTCGGGTTTGCATCAGCCCCAGCATTTT; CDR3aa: CASGHYISGLHQPQHF
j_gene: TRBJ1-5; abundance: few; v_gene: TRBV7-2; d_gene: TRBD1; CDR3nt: TGTGCCAGCAGCGAACAGGGGGCTTATCAGCCCCAGCATTTT; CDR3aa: CASSEQGAYQPQHF
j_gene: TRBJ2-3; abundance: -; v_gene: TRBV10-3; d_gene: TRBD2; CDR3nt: TGTGCCATCAGTGAGGGAAGACTAGCGGGGAGCACAGATACGCAGTATTTT; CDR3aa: CAISEGRLAGSTDTQYF
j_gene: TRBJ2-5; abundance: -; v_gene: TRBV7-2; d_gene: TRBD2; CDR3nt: TGTGCCAGCACCAAAAGGTTTCGGGCGGGAGGTGATGAGACCCAGTACTTC; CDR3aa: CASTKRFRAGGDETQYF
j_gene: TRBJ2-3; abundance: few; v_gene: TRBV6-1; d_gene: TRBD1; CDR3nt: TGTGCCAGCCTAATCTCTATTTTTGGGACAGGGGGCTCGGATACGCAGTATTTT; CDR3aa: CASLISIFGTGGSDTQYF
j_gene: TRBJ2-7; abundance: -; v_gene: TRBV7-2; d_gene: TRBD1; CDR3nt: TGTGCCAGCAGCTTAGTGTCGGCAGGGGGAACCTACGAGCAGTACTTC; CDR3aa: CASSLVSAGGTYEQYF
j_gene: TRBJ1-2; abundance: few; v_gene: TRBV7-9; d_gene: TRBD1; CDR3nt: TGTGCCAGCAGCGGGGGGACAGTCTATGGCTACACCTTC; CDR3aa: CASSGGTVYGYTF
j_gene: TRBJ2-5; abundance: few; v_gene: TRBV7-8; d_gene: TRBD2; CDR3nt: TGTGCCAGCAGCTTACGCAGACTAGCGGGGGCCCAAGAGACCCAGTACTTC; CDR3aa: CASSLRRLAGAQETQYF
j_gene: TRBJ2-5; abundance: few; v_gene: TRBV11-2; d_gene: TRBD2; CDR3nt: TGTGCCAGCAGCTTAAGGGGGACTAGCCTCGTGCGGGAGACCCAGTACTTC; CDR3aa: CASSLRGTSLVRETQYF
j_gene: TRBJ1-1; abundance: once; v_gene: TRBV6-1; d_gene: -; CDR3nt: TGTGCCAGCAGTCTGGAGGGGAGGATGAACACTGAAGCTTTCTTT; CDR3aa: CASSLEGRMNTEAFF
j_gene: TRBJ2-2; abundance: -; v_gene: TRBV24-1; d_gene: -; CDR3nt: TGTGCCACCAGTGATTTTGACAGTAACACCGGGGAGCTGTTTTTT; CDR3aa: CATSDFDSNTGELFF
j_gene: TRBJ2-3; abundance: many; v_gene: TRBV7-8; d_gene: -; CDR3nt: TGTGCCAGCAGCCCCCGCGTCAGCACAGATACGCAGTATTTT; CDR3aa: CASSPRVSTDTQYF
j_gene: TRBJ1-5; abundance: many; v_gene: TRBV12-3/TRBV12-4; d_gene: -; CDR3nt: TGTGCCAGCAGTCCCTCGACAGGCAATCAGCCCCAGCATTTT; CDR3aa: CASSPSTGNQPQHF
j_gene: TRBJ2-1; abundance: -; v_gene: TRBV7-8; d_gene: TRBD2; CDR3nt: TGTGCCAGCGGTAGCGGGGACTACAATGAGCAGTTCTTC; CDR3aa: CASGSGDYNEQFF
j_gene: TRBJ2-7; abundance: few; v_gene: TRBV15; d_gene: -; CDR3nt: TGTGCCACCAGCAGAGACCCAGGGAAGGCCCGAGAGCAGTACTTC; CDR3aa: CATSRDPGKAREQYF
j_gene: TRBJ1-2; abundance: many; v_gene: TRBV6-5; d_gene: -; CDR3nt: TGTGCCAGCAGCCCGGACGGGAACTATGGCTACACCTTC; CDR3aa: CASSPDGNYGYTF
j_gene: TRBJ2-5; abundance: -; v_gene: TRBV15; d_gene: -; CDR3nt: TGTGCCACCAGCAGTGGTTCGGAGGGGACCCAGTACTTC; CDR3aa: CATSSGSEGTQYF
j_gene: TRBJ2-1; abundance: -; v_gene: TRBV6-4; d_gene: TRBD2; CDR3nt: TGTGCCAGCAGGCTGGGTAAGAGCGGGAGGGCCTCCGATGAGCAGTTCTTC; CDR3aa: CASRLGKSGRASDEQFF
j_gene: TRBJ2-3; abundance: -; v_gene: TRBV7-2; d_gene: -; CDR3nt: TGTGCCAGCAGCCTACACCCTGGAGATGGTATCACAGATACGCAGTATTTT; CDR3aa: CASSLHPGDGITDTQYF
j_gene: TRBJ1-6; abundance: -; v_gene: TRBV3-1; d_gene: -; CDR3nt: TGTGCCAGCAGCCCCCGACAGAGCAATTCACCCCTCCACTTT; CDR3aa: CASSPRQSNSPLHF
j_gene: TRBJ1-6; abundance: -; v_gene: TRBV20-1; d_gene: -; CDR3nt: TGCAGTGCTAGGCAAGGATATGGTAATTCACCCCTCCACTTT; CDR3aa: CSARQGYGNSPLHF
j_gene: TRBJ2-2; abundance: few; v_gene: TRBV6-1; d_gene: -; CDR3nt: TGTGCCAGCATGTACGGACGGTACAGGGTTTTCGAGGTCGGGGAGCTGTTTTTT; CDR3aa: CASMYGRYRVFEVGELFF
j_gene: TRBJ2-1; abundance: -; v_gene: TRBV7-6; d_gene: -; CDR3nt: TGTGCCAGCAGCTTAGAGGGGTGGACCTCAAAGCATGAGCAGTTCTTC; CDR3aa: CASSLEGWTSKHEQFF
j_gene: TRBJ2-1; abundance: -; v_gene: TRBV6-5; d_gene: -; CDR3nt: TGTGCCACCGGTAGGAAGCGGACCTACAATGAGCAGTTCTTC; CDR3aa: CATGRKRTYNEQFF
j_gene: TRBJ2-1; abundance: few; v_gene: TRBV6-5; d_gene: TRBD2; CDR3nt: TGTGCCAGCAGTGGCTCCGGGACTAGTCTTAGCAATGAGCAGTTCTTC; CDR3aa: CASSGSGTSLSNEQFF
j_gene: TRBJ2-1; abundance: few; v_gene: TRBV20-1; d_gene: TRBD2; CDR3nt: TGCAGTGCCAGGAGGGGGCCTAGCGGGGGTGAGCAGTTCTTC; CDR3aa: CSARRGPSGGEQFF
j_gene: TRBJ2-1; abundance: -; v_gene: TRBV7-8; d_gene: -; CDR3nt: TGTGCCAGCAGCTCGATAGGTGGGACAAATGAGCAGTTCTTC; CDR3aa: CASSSIGGTNEQFF
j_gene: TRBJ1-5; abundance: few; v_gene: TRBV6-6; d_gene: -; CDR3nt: TGTGCCAGCAAGTACGAAATATCATTTCGGAGCAATCAGCCCCAGCATTTT; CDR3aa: CASKYEISFRSNQPQHF
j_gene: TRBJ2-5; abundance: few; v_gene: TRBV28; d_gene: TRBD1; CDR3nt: TGTGCCAGCGTACAGGGGGGTCAAGAGACCCAGTACTTC; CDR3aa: CASVQGGQETQYF
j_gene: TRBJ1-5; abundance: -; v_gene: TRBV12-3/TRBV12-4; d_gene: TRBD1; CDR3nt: TGTGCCAGCAGTCAGACAGGGGAGAATCAGCCCCAGCATTTT; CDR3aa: CASSQTGENQPQHF
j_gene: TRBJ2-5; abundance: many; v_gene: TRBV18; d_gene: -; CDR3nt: TGTGCCAGCTCACCAACAGGGGAGGAGGAGACCCAGTACTTC; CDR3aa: CASSPTGEEETQYF